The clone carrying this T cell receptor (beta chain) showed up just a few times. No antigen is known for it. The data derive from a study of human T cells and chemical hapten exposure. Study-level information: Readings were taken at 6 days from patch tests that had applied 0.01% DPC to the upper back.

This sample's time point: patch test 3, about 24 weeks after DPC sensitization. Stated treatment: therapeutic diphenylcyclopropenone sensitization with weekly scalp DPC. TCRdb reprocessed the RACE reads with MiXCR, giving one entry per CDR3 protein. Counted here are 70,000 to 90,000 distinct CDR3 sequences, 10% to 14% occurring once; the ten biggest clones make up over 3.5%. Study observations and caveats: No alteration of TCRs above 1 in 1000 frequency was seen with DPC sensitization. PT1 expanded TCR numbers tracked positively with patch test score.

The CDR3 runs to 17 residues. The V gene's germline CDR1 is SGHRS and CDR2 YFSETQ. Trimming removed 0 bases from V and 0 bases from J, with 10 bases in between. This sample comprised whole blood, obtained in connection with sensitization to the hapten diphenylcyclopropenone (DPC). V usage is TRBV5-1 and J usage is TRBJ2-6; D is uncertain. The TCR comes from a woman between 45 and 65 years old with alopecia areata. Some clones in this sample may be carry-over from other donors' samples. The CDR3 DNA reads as TGCGCCAGCAGCTTGGTGCAGGTCTCCTCTGGGGCCAACGTCCTGACTTTC. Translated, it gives CASSLVQVSSGANVLTF.